The sequence of this T cell receptor beta chain was determined in a study of shared clonotypes between healthy human individuals. A remark on this clone: Its target is not known.

Overall study findings and caveats: Naive subsets tended to show greater estimated richness than memory subsets.

The V end was cut by 6 bases, the J end by 6 bases, with 17 bases between. Germline lookup yields CDR1 SGHTA and CDR2 FQGTGA. The CDR3 totals 14 residues. The assay was run at deep level. Using immunoSEQ multiplex PCR, the repertoire was profiled, and TCRdb retains in-frame clones only, with some absent. The sample records fewer than 1.4 million clones, approximately 80% being singletons. The specimen sequenced was memory CD4+ T cells from PBMCs. The subset is: CD45RA-negative fraction. The TCR sequence derives from a man aged 18 to 29 in good health. Some clones in this sample may be carry-over from other donors' samples. The chain combines TRBV7-3 with TRBJ1-2; D is uncertain. The CDR3 bases are TGTGCCAGCAGTATACGGCCGGATTCCCATGGCTACACCTTC. It translates to CASSIRPDSHGYTF.